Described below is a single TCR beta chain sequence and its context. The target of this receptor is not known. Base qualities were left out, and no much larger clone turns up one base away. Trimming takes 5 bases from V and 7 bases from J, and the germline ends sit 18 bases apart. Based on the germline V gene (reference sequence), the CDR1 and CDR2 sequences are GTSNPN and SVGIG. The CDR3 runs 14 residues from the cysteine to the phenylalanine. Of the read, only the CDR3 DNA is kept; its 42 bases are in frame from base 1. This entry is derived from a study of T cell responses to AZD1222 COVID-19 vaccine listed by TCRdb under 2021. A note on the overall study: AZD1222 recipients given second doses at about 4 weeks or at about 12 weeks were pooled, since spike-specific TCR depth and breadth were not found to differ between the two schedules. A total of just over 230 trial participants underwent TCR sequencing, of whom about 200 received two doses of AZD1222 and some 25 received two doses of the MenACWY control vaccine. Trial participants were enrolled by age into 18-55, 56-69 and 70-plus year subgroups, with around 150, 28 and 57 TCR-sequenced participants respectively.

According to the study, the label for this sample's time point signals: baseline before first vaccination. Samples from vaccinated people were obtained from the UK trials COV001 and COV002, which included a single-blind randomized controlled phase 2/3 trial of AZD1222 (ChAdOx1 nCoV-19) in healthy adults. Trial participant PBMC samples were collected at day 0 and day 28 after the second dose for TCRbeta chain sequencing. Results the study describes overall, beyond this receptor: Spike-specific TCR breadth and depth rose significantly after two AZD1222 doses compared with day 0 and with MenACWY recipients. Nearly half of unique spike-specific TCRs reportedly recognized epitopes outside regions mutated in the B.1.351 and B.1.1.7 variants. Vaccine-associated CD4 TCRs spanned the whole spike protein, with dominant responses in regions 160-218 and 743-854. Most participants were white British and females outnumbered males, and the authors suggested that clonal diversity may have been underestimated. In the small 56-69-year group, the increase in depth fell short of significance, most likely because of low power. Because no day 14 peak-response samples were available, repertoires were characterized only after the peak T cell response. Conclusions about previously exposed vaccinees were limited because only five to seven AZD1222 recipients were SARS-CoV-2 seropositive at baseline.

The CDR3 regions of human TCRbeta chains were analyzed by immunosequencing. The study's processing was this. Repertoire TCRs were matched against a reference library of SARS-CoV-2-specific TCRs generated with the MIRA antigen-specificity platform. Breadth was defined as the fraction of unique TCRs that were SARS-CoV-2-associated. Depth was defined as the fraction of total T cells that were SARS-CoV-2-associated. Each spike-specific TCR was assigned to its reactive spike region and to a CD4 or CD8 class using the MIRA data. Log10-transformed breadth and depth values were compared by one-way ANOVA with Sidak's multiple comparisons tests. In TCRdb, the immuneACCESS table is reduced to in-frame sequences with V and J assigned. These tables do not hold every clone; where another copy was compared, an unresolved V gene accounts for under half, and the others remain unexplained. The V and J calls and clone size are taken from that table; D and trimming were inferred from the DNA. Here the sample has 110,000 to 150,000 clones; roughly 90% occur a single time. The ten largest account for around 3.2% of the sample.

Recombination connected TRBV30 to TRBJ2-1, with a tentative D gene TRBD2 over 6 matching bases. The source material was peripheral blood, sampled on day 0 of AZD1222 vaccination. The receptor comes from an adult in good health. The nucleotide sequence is TGTGCCTGGGAGAAGGTGGGAGGAGTGAATGAGCAGTTCTTC. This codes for CAWEKVGGVNEQFF.